Only a few counts were recorded for the clone carrying this T cell receptor (beta chain). From the RT-PCR reads, TCRdb called clonotypes with MiXCR, one entry per CDR3 protein. The table lists hundreds of thousands of distinct CDR3 sequences, around 15% of them singletons, with 7.2% in the top ten. The sample belongs to a study of patients and donors after allogeneic stem cell transplantation. This TCR came from a human donor who was either an allogeneic HSCT recipient or a stem cell or donor lymphocyte infusion donor (not recorded which). It is not recorded whose cells these are; they may come from a transplant donor. Sequences were obtained from blood, either unsorted or a sorted T cell fraction (not recorded which).

The DNA for the CDR3 is TGTGCCAGCAGCGATCGTTACAATGAGCAGTTCTTC. This encodes CASSDRYNEQFF. This rearrangement joins TRBV4-2 to TRBJ2-1; D unclear. Germline CDR1 is LGHNA and CDR2 is YNFKEQ. The CDR3 contains 12 residues. Trimming left V 5 bases short and J 4 bases short, with 6 bases between.